These 27 T cell receptor beta chains came from one sample sequenced in a study of technical replicates of blood from a handful of donors. The table came from immunoSEQ multiplex PCR; TCRdb's copy has only in-frame clones and leaves some out. The sample has around 80,000 clones; 70% to 90% are singletons. The sample taken for sequencing was T cells isolated from PBMCs. The source is a human donor in good health.

The chain employs TRBV11-3 and TRBJ2-3; D remains unclear. The CDR3 length is 16 residues. V was clipped by 2 bases and J by 2 bases, with 14 bases between them. CDR1 is SGHNT and CDR2 is YENEEA in the germline V gene. The CDR3 reads CASSLLDSPLTDTQYF. DNA for the CDR3: TGTGCCAGCAGCTTATTAGATAGTCCCCTCACAGATACGCAGTATTTT.

The J gene is TRBJ2-2, the V gene TRBV30; D call uncertain. The germline V gene encodes CDR1 GTSNPN and CDR2 SVGIG (reference sequence). The V end lost 0 bases, the J end lost 1 base, and 3 bases lay between the germline ends. The CDR3 has 13 amino acids. The chain's CDR3 is CAWSVLNTGELFF. CDR3 nucleotide sequence: TGTGCCTGGAGTGTACTGAACACCGGGGAGCTGTTTTTT.

This chain joins TRBV7-9 and TRBJ2-7, with 7 bases lining up with TRBD2. With 3 bases clipped from V and 3 bases from J, the junction kept 2 bases outside the gene matches. CDR1 and CDR2 (germline): SEHNR, FQNEAQ (reference sequence). This CDR3 is 13 amino acids long. In nucleotides, the CDR3 is TGTGCCAGCAGCTTGGGGGGGGTCTACGAGCAGTACTTC. This gives the protein CASSLGGVYEQYF.

The chain joins TRBV4-1 to TRBJ2-7; 8 bases agree with TRBD1. V shed 1 base and J 7 bases; nucleotides not matched to a gene: 9. Germline lookup yields CDR1 MGHRA and CDR2 YSYEKL. CDR3 length: 15 residues. The CDR3 DNA sequence: TGCGCCAGCAGCCAAGGTCCGGGACAGGCCGGGGAGCAGTACTTC. Translating it yields CASSQGPGQAGEQYF.

The chain couples TRBV13 to TRBJ2-3; TRBD2 aligns across 13 bases. CDR1 and CDR2 (germline): PRHDT, FYEKMQ (reference sequence). After removal of 5 bases from V and 1 base from J, the junction contained 9 bases not matched to a gene. CDR3 length equals 18 residues. CDR3 region: CASSPPGLAGSGTDTQYF. The CDR3 nucleotides are TGTGCCAGCAGCCCCCCGGGACTAGCGGGATCTGGCACAGATACGCAGTATTTT.

This CDR3 reads CASSLVGDTNEKLFF. In nucleotides, the CDR3 is TGTGCCAGCAGCTTGGTCGGGGATACTAATGAAAAACTGTTTTTT. V is TRBV5-4 and J is TRBJ1-4; D gene unclear. The V and J ends lost 0 bases and 2 bases respectively, with 8 bases between them. The CDR3 runs 15 residues. Germline V gene lookup returns CDR1 SGHNT and CDR2 YYREEE (reference sequence).

CDR3 in amino acids: CASSVGGGGYNEQFF. The CDR3 nucleotides read TGTGCCAGCAGTGTTGGGGGGGGAGGGTACAATGAGCAGTTCTTC. This sequence joins TRBV2 and TRBJ2-1; 7 bases line up with TRBD2. CDR1 is SNHLY, CDR2 FYNNEI, per germline. Germline trimming cut 4 bases from V and 4 bases from J; bases unmatched to any gene: 7. The CDR3 consists of 15 residues.

The rearrangement links TRBV11-2 to TRBJ2-1; D remains unclear. The germline V and J ends were trimmed by 4 bases and 4 bases, with 5 bases remaining between them. There are 12 residues in the CDR3. CDR1 SGHAT and CDR2 FQNNGV come from the germline V gene. This CDR3 reads CASSSLYNEQFF. CDR3 DNA: TGTGCCAGCAGCTCCCTGTACAATGAGCAGTTCTTC.

V and J are TRBV27 and TRBJ2-5; tentative D call: TRBD1 (5 bases). V shed 0 bases and J shed 0 bases, with 8 bases lying between them. Germline CDR1 and CDR2: MNHEY and SMNVEV (reference sequence). The CDR3 loop spans 15 amino acids. CDR3 DNA sequence: TGTGCCAGCAGTTTATCGACAGCTAACCAAGAGACCCAGTACTTC. This sequence encodes CASSLSTANQETQYF.

This clone showed up just a few times. The chain links TRBV18 to TRBJ2-5, with TRBD1 identical over 8 bases. V lost 2 bases and J lost 0; bases outside the gene matches: 2. The CDR3 has 15 amino acids. Germline CDR1 KGHSH, CDR2 LQKENI. The CDR3 sequence: CASSPGTGDQETQYF. DNA of the CDR3: TGTGCCAGCTCACCAGGGACAGGCGACCAAGAGACCCAGTACTTC.

DNA of the CDR3: TGTGCCAGCAGCCTAGGCGGGGATGGCTACACCTTC. It codes for CASSLGGDGYTF. The J gene is TRBJ1-2, the V gene TRBV6-5; D is unresolved. Trimming cost V 6 bases and J 6 bases, with 11 bases left between them. The CDR3 has 12 amino acids. Per germline, CDR1 MNHEY and CDR2 SVGAGI.

The V gene is TRBV9, the J gene TRBJ2-2, with D unresolved. V lost 3 bases to trimming and J lost 8 bases, with 8 bases between them. This CDR3 is built from 12 residues. Per the germline V gene, CDR1 is SGDLS and CDR2 is YYNGEE. The CDR3 DNA reads TGTGCCAGCAGCGACTTGTTGGGGGAGCTGTTTTTT. Protein product: CASSDLLGELFF.

This chain's CDR3 is CAIISVGKETQYF. The CDR3 DNA reads as TGTGCCATTATTAGCGTTGGGAAAGAGACCCAGTACTTC. The rearrangement links TRBV7-9 to TRBJ2-5, with a tentative D call TRBD2 (5 bases). Germline V CDR1 and CDR2: SEHNR, FQNEAQ (reference sequence). The CDR3 totals 13 residues. Trimming shortened V by 10 bases and J by 3 bases, and 15 bases separated the two germline ends.

The chain couples TRBV5-1 to TRBJ1-1, with 8 bases matching TRBD1. Germline trimming cut 1 base from V and 3 bases from J; bases unmatched to any gene: 2. Per the germline V gene, CDR1 is SGHRS and CDR2 is YFSETQ. The CDR3 spans 14 residues. CDR3 sequence (DNA): TGCGCCAGCAGCTTGTCACAGGGGGACACTGAAGCTTTCTTT. Amino acids: CASSLSQGDTEAFF.

The J gene is TRBJ2-7, the V gene TRBV7-2; TRBD2 might be the D (7 bases). The germline gives CDR1 SGHTA, CDR2 FQGNSA. The V gene lost 5 bases and the J gene lost 1 base, with 18 bases spanning the gap. The CDR3 has 16 amino acids. The CDR3 DNA reads TGTGCCAGCAGCCCTGGGAGGGGGATATCGTCCTACGAGCAGTACTTC. Translating it yields CASSPGRGISSYEQYF.

J is TRBJ2-1 and V is TRBV5-1; D remains ambiguous. Germline-derived CDR1 and CDR2 are SGHRS and YFSETQ. V was trimmed by 2 bases and J by 7 bases, leaving 4 bases between them. The CDR3 covers 11 residues. The CDR3 region has the DNA TGCGCCAGCAGCTTCGCGAATGAGCAGTTCTTC. The encoded protein is CASSFANEQFF.

The rearrangement uses TRBV9 and TRBJ1-4; D is unclear. This CDR3 comprises 13 residues. Germline V gene data show CDR1 as SGDLS and CDR2 as YYNGEE. The V end lost 0 bases, the J end lost 5 bases, and 5 bases lay between the germline ends. CDR3 sequence reads: CASSVGANEKLFF. CDR3 nucleotides: TGTGCCAGCAGCGTAGGCGCGAATGAAAAACTGTTTTTT. Full variable domain (rest looked up from reference TRBV9 and TRBJ1-4): DSGVTQTPKHLITATGQRVTLRCSPRSGDLSVYWYQQSLDQGLQFLIQYYNGEERAKGNILERFSAQQFPDLHSELNLSSLELGDSALYFCASSVGANEKLFFGSGTQLSVL.

This chain joins TRBV4-2 and TRBJ2-1; 9 positions match TRBD2. V lost 3 bases to trimming and J lost 0 bases; unmatched junction nucleotides: 6. Germline V gene sequence: CDR1 LGHNA, CDR2 YNFKEQ. The CDR3 runs to 17 residues. The CDR3 loop is CASSQESLAGSYNEQFF. DNA for the CDR3: TGTGCCAGCAGCCAGGAATCACTAGCGGGCTCCTACAATGAGCAGTTCTTC.

The rearrangement joins TRBV29-1 to TRBJ2-3; 8 bases map to TRBD2. Germline lookup yields CDR1 SQVTM and CDR2 ANQGSEA. The J segment lost 5 bases and the V segment lost 3 bases, leaving 13 bases of the junction unmatched. The CDR3 spans 16 residues. This chain's CDR3 is CSVDGWLGREEDTQYF. The DNA of the CDR3 is TGCAGCGTTGATGGTTGGCTCGGGAGGGAGGAAGATACGCAGTATTTT.

The rearrangement joins TRBV18 to TRBJ2-7; 15 bases fit TRBD2. CDR1 KGHSH and CDR2 LQKENI come from the germline V gene. V shed 0 bases and J 4 bases; nucleotides not matched to a gene: 7. CDR3 size: 18 residues. CDR3 nucleotides: TGTGCCAGCTCACCACCCGGACTAGCGGGAGGGCCACCGTACGAGCAGTACTTC. This encodes CASSPPGLAGGPPYEQYF.

The chain has TRBV6-5 and TRBJ1-5, with 7 bases lining up with TRBD1. Trimming cost V 6 bases and J 6 bases; bases outside gene matches: 8. The CDR3 is made up of 14 amino acids. Germline V gives CDR1 MNHEY, CDR2 SVGAGI. The CDR3, as DNA: TGTGCCAGCAGGCCCCAGGGGGGAGGTCAGCCCCAGCATTTT. Encoded protein: CASRPQGGGQPQHF.

The rearrangement uses TRBV27 and TRBJ1-1, with D unresolved. The CDR3 is 13 amino acids. The germline V gene has CDR1 MNHEY and CDR2 SMNVEV (reference sequence). Trimming removed 4 bases at V and 2 bases at J, with 8 bases between. CDR3: CASSWAGNTEAFF. CDR3 nucleotide sequence: TGTGCCAGCAGTTGGGCCGGCAACACTGAAGCTTTCTTT.

The CDR3 region has the DNA TGCAGCGTTGCAGCGGGAGCAGAAGAGACCCAGTACTTC. Protein: CSVAAGAEETQYF. This chain connects TRBV29-1 to TRBJ2-5; the match to TRBD2 covers 8 bases. Germline V gene lookup returns CDR1 SQVTM and CDR2 ANQGSEA. This CDR3 has 13 residues. The V and J ends lost 4 bases and 3 bases, in that order; junction bases with no gene match: 4. The full variable domain, in which reference TRBV29-1 and TRBJ2-5 provide the parts outside the CDR3, is SAVISQKPSRDICQRGTSLTIQCQVDSQVTMMFWYRQQPGQSLTLIATANQGSEATYESGFVIDKFPISRPNLTFSTLTVSNMSPEDSSIYLCSVAAGAEETQYFGPGTRLLVL.

The chain has TRBV7-9 and TRBJ2-1; 11 bases are a match to TRBD1. After removal of 6 bases from V and 7 bases from J, the junction contained 2 bases not matched to a gene. The CDR3 contains 13 residues. Germline CDR1 reads SEHNR; CDR2 reads FQNEAQ (reference sequence). The CDR3, as DNA: TGTGCCAGCAGTGGGACAGGGGGTAATGAGCAGTTCTTC. The encoded protein is CASSGTGGNEQFF.

This chain uses TRBV27 with TRBJ1-2, with TRBD1 matching 8 bases. CDR1 and CDR2 from the germline V gene are MNHEY and SMNVEV (reference sequence). V shed 3 bases and J 4 bases; nucleotides not matched to a gene: 1. The length of the CDR3 is 13 residues. CDR3 region: CASSFDRGYGYTF. The CDR3 region has the DNA TGTGCCAGCAGTTTTGACAGGGGCTATGGCTACACCTTC.

The chain combines TRBV5-1 with TRBJ1-5, with 9 positions matching TRBD1. Trimming took 4 bases from V and 6 from J; bases not matched to a gene: 2. The CDR3 totals 13 residues. The germline CDR1 and CDR2 sequences are SGHRS and YFSETQ. As DNA, the CDR3 is TGCGCCAGCAGCCCGGACAGGGGTCAGCCCCAGCATTTT. It yields the protein CASSPDRGQPQHF.

V usage is TRBV2 and J usage is TRBJ2-2; TRBD2 aligns across 12 bases. V lost 4 bases to trimming and J lost 0 bases; unmatched junction nucleotides: 9. Germline V gene lookup returns CDR1 SNHLY and CDR2 FYNNEI. CDR3 length: 19 residues. The CDR3: CASSGEGLAGQANTGELFF. DNA of the CDR3: TGTGCCAGCAGTGGGGAGGGACTAGCGGGTCAAGCGAACACCGGGGAGCTGTTTTTT.